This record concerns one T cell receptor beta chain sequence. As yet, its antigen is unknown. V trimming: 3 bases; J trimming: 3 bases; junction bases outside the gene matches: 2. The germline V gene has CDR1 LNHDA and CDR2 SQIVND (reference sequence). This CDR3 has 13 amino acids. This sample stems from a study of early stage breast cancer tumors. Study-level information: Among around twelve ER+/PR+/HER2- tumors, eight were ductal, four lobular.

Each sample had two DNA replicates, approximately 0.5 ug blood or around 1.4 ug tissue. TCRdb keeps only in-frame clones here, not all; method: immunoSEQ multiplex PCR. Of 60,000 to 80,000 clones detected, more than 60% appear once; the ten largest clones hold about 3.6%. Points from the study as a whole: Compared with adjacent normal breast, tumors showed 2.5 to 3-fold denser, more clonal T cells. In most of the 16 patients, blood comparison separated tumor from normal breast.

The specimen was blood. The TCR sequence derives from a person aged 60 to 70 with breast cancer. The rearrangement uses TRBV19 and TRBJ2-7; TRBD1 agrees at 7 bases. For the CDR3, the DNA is TGTGCCAGTAGTATCGGGACAGTCTACGAGCAGTACTTC. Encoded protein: CASSIGTVYEQYF.